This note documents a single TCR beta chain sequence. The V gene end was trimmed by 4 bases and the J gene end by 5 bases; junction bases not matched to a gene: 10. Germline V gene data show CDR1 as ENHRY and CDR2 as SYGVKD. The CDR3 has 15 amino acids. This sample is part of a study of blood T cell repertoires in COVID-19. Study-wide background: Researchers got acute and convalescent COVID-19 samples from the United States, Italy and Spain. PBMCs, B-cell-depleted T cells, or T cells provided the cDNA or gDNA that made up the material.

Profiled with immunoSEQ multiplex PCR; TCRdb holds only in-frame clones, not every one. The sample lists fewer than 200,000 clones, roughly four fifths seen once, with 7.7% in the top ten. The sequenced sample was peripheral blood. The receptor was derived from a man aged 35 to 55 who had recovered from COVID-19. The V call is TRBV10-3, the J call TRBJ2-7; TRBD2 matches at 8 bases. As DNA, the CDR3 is TGTGCCATCAGTGCAATCGGGGGGGGAAGTGACGAGCAGTACTTC. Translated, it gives CAISAIGGGSDEQYF.